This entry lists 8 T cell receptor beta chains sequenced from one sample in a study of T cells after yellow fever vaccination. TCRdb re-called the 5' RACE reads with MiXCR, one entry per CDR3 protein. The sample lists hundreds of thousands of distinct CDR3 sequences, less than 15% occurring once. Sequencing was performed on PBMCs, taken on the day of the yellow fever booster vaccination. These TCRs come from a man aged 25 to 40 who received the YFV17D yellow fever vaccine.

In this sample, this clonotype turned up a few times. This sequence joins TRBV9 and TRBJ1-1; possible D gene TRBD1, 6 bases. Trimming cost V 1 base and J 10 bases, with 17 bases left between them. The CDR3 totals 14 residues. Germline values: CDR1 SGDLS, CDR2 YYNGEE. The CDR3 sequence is CASSVTTPGEGAFF. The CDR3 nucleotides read TGTGCCAGCAGCGTAACGACCCCAGGGGAGGGAGCTTTCTTT. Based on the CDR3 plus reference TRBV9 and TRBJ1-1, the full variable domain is DSGVTQTPKHLITATGQRVTLRCSPRSGDLSVYWYQQSLDQGLQFLIQYYNGEERAKGNILERFSAQQFPDLHSELNLSSLELGDSALYFCASSVTTPGEGAFFGQGTRLTVV.

The CDR3 nucleotides are TGCGCCAGCAGTGTCCAACTAGCGGGTCCCTACGAGCAGTACTTC. This encodes CASSVQLAGPYEQYF. The chain has TRBV10-2 and TRBJ2-7; 9 bases agree with TRBD2. V lost 4 bases to trimming and J lost 2 bases; unmatched junction nucleotides: 6. This CDR3 is built from 15 residues. Germline CDR1 and CDR2: WSHSY and SAAADI.

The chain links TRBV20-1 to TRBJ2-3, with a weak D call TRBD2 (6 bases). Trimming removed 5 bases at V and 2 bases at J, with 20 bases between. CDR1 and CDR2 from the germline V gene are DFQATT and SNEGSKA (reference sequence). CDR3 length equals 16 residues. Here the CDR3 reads CSARAAREIFTDTQYF. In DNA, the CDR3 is TGCAGTGCTCGGGCAGCACGGGAGATTTTCACAGATACGCAGTATTTT.

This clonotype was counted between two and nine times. The CDR3 DNA is TGTGCCAGCAGTCACGGGGAGGACTACGAGCAGTACTTC. Translated: CASSHGEDYEQYF. The gene calls are TRBV6-5 and TRBJ2-7, with D tentatively TRBD2 (6 bases). The CDR3 has 13 residues. V was clipped by 5 bases and J by 3 bases, with 11 bases between them. Per the germline V gene, CDR1 is MNHEY and CDR2 is SVGAGI.

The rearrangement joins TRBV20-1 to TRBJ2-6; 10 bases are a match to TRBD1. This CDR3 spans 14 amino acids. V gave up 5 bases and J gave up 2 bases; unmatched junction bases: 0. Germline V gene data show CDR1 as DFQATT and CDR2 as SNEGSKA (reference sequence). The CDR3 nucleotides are TGCAGTGCTGGGACAGGGGCTGGGGCCAACGTCCTGACTTTC. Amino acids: CSAGTGAGANVLTF.

CDR3 bases: TGCGCCAGCAGCTTAACTAGCACCTCCTACAATGAGCAGTTCTTC. Protein: CASSLTSTSYNEQFF. The chain uses TRBV5-1 and TRBJ2-1; D is possibly TRBD2 (6 bases). Germline lookup yields CDR1 SGHRS and CDR2 YFSETQ. CDR3 length equals 15 residues. V was shortened by 2 bases and J by 0 bases, with 9 bases between the two germline ends. Full variable domain (remainder filled in from reference TRBV5-1 and TRBJ2-1): KAGVTQTPRYLIKTRGQQVTLSCSPISGHRSVSWYQQTPGQGLQFLFEYFSETQRNKGNFPGRFSGRQFSNSRSEMNVSTLELGDSALYLCASSLTSTSYNEQFFGPGTRLTVL.

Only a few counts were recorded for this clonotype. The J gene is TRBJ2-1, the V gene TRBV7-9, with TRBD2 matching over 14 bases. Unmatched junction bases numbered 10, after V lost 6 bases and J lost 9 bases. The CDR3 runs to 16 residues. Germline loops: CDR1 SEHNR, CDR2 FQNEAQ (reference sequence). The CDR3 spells CASRQGLAGAQGEQFF. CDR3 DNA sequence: TGTGCCAGCAGGCAGGGACTAGCGGGAGCGCAAGGTGAGCAGTTCTTC.

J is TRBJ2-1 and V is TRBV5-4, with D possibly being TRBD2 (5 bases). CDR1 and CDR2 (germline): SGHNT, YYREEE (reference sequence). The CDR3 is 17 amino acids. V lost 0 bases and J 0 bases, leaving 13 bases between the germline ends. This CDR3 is CASSLAWSGSSYNEQFF. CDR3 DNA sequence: TGTGCCAGCAGCTTGGCCTGGAGCGGTAGCTCCTACAATGAGCAGTTCTTC.